This T cell receptor (beta chain) came from a study of Graves' ophthalmopathy and Graves' hyperthyroidism. The CDR3 totals 16 residues. Germline CDR1 KGHSH, CDR2 LQKENI. V trimming: 1 base; J trimming: 6 bases; junction bases outside the gene matches: 8. On this clonotype: Its antigen remains unidentified.

Broader study findings: A roughly 84% specificity and 87.88% sensitivity were achieved by a 13-signature model that separated ophthalmopathy from stable hyperthyroidism. Most expanded clonotypes in thyroid above 0.001 frequency also showed up in blood.

RNA transcripts provided the template for amplifying TCR beta CDR3 regions. A first-round RT-PCR used HTBI primers, followed by a second-round multiplex PCR. TCRdb reprocessed the multiplex PCR reads with MiXCR, giving one entry per CDR3 protein. The sample shows just over 600,000 distinct CDR3 sequences, roughly 20% of them seen only once. The V gene is TRBV18, the J gene TRBJ1-5; TRBD1 matches 8 bases. The sample taken for sequencing was peripheral blood. This clonotype was sampled from a woman aged 18-29 years with stable Graves' hyperthyroidism. Some clones in this sample may be carry-over from other donors' samples. The DNA of the CDR3 is TGTGCCAGCTCACCACTGTTGAACAGGGGGGTTCAGCCCCAGCATTTT. Protein product: CASSPLLNRGVQPQHF.